These T cell receptor beta chains were read from a single sample in a study of control samples from healthy donors and cancer patients. Some clones are missing from TCRdb's copy, which holds only in-frame ones; the method was immunoSEQ multiplex PCR. The sample consists of around 140,000 clones, 92% of them appearing once. The sample consisted of blood. The receptors come from a woman between 50 and 59 years old in good health. The CDR3 runs from the conserved cysteine through the conserved F or W. The D gene is left open where the match is weak. Clone size is shown for a subset of rows, as once, few, many or a class of expanded clone.

v_gene	d_gene	j_gene	abundance	CDR3nt	CDR3aa
TRBV28	.	TRBJ2-7	.	TGTGCCAGCGATGAGGGTAGGGCCTACGAGCAGTACTTC	CASDEGRAYEQYF
TRBV28	TRBD2	TRBJ2-3	.	TGTGCCAGCACCCCGGGGGGGGTAGATACGCAGTATTTT	CASTPGGVDTQYF
TRBV2	.	TRBJ2-4	.	TGTGCCAGCAAGCTAGGGGGAAACATTCAGTACTTC	CASKLGGNIQYF
TRBV12-5	.	TRBJ1-5	once	TGTGCTAGTGGTTTGGGACTGTTCAATCAGCCCCAGCATTTT	CASGLGLFNQPQHF
TRBV3-1/TRBV3-2	.	TRBJ2-5	.	TGTGCCAGCAGCCAAGGGGACTTCTCTACGAACCAGTACTTC	CASSQGDFSTNQYF
TRBV2	TRBD2	TRBJ2-7	.	TGTGCCAGCAGTTCCGGGACTAGTGGCTACGAGCAGTACTTC	CASSSGTSGYEQYF
TRBV9	TRBD2	TRBJ2-1	once	TGTGCCAGCAGCATTAGCGGGGGGGCTTGGAATGAGCAGTTCTTC	CASSISGGAWNEQFF
TRBV6-5	.	TRBJ2-2	once	TGTGCCAGCAGCCTCTTTCCCGGGGAGCTGTTTTTT	CASSLFPGELFF
TRBV5-1	TRBD1	TRBJ2-5	.	TGCGCCAGCAGCGCTAACGGACAGGGGGCGGGTGAGACCCAGTACTTC	CASSANGQGAGETQYF
TRBV6-1	.	TRBJ2-2	.	TGTGCCAGCAGTGAAGTGGGCAGGGTAACCGGGGAGCTGTTTTTT	CASSEVGRVTGELFF
TRBV27	TRBD2	TRBJ2-7	.	TGTGCCAGCAGGTCGGGGAGGGGGCAGTACTTC	CASRSGRGQYF
TRBV9	.	TRBJ2-3	.	TGTGCCACCTCCAAATCGGGGCGGTCCACAGATACGCAGTATTTT	CATSKSGRSTDTQYF
TRBV28	.	TRBJ2-7	.	TGTGCCAGCATTGGGCAGCGATCCACCTACGAGCAGTACTTC	CASIGQRSTYEQYF
TRBV29-1	TRBD1	TRBJ2-1	.	TGCAGCGTTTTGCCGTGGGACAGGGAAAGTTTTGGGGACAATGAGCAGTTCTTC	CSVLPWDRESFGDNEQFF
TRBV7-9	.	TRBJ2-7	.	TGTGCCAGCAGGCAGGAAGCCCCTGGGGAGCAGTACTTC	CASRQEAPGEQYF
TRBV4-1	.	TRBJ1-5	.	TGCGCCAGCAGCCAATGGGAGGGTTCGGGCAATCAGCCCCAGCATTTT	CASSQWEGSGNQPQHF
TRBV2	.	TRBJ1-2	.	TGTGCCAGGACCGCCGACAGAGGCGTCTATGGCTACACCTTC	CARTADRGVYGYTF
TRBV2	TRBD1	TRBJ1-2	.	TGTGCCAGCAGGGGGGAGGGACAGAACTATGGCTACACCTTC	CASRGEGQNYGYTF
TRBV6-5	.	TRBJ2-7	.	TGTGCCAGCGCACAGGTTAATGATCCCTACGAGCAGTACTTC	CASAQVNDPYEQYF
TRBV6-4	.	TRBJ1-6	.	TGTGCCAGCAGACAGGACAGCTATAATTCACCCCTCCACTTT	CASRQDSYNSPLHF
TRBV19	.	TRBJ2-3	.	TGTGCCAGTAGGGGAGCGGGCAACACAGATACGCAGTATTTT	CASRGAGNTDTQYF
TRBV21-1	.	TRBJ1-3	.	TGTGCCAGCAGCAAAAAGTGGGTCAACTCTGGAAACACCATATATTTT	CASSKKWVNSGNTIYF
TRBV6-4	.	TRBJ1-1	.	TGTGCCAGCAGTGAACATGCCTTCATGAACACTGAAGCTTTCTTT	CASSEHAFMNTEAFF
TRBV5-4	TRBD1	TRBJ1-1	.	TGTGCCAGCAGCTTGGGACAGGGTAAAGCTTTCTTT	CASSLGQGKAFF
TRBV5-6	TRBD1	TRBJ1-4	once	TGTGCCAGCAGCCGACAGGGGGCGGATGAAAAACTGTTTTTT	CASSRQGADEKLFF
TRBV5-1	.	TRBJ2-2	.	TGCGCCAGCAGCTTGGAATGGGTTGCCGGGGAGCTGTTTTTT	CASSLEWVAGELFF
TRBV5-1	.	TRBJ2-1	.	TGCGCCAGCAGCCCGGGAGGACAGGCCCACTACAATGAGCAGTTCTTC	CASSPGGQAHYNEQFF
TRBV30	.	TRBJ1-1	.	TGTGCCTGGAGTGTAACGGGGGGCACTGAAGCTTTCTTT	CAWSVTGGTEAFF
TRBV5-1	.	TRBJ2-7	once	TGCGCCAGCAGCTTAGTAGAGGGCAACTACGAGCAGTACTTC	CASSLVEGNYEQYF
TRBV12-3/TRBV12-4	.	TRBJ1-2	.	TGTGCCAGCAGAGGACCGGGAGAGGGCTACACCTTC	CASRGPGEGYTF
TRBV11-2	.	TRBJ1-3	few	TGTGCCAGCAGCTTTGGGGTTGGTGGAAACACCATATATTTT	CASSFGVGGNTIYF
TRBV3-1/TRBV3-2	TRBD1	TRBJ1-1	.	TGTGCCAGCAGCTGGGGGACAGGGTGGGACACTGAAGCTTTCTTT	CASSWGTGWDTEAFF
TRBV6-6	TRBD1	TRBJ2-2	.	TGTGCCAGCAGTTACGGGGGACAGGGCCGGGCCGGGGAGCTGTTTTTT	CASSYGGQGRAGELFF
TRBV30	.	TRBJ1-6	.	TGTGCCTGGAATGTCGGATCTAATTCACCCCTCCACTTT	CAWNVGSNSPLHF
TRBV10-3	.	TRBJ1-1	.	TGTGCCGCGAGAGAGAACACTGAAGCTTTCTTT	CAARENTEAFF
TRBV4-2	.	TRBJ2-6	.	TGTGCCAGCAGCCAAGATAACAACTCTGGGGCCAACGTCCTGACTTTC	CASSQDNNSGANVLTF
TRBV30	.	TRBJ2-5	once	TGTGCCTGGAATCCCTCGGGGCTACAAGAGACCCAGTACTTC	CAWNPSGLQETQYF
TRBV6-1	TRBD1	TRBJ2-7	.	TGTGCCAGCAGTGAATATGGGACAGCGCGGTACGAGCAGTACTTC	CASSEYGTARYEQYF
TRBV5-1	TRBD1	TRBJ1-1	.	TGCGCCAGCAGCTTGGGGGGACAGGGGAACACTGAAGCTTTCTTT	CASSLGGQGNTEAFF
TRBV30	.	TRBJ2-7	once	TGTGCCTGGAGTCTCCCGGCGGGGCGGACCTACGAGCAGTACTTC	CAWSLPAGRTYEQYF
TRBV3-1/TRBV3-2	TRBD2	TRBJ2-1	once	TGTGCCAGCAGCCGACTAGCGGGCATCTACAATGAGCAGTTCTTC	CASSRLAGIYNEQFF
TRBV4-1	.	TRBJ1-4	.	TGCGCCAGCAGCCAAGTTGGGACCTCGCTTGAAAAACTGTTTTTT	CASSQVGTSLEKLFF
TRBV6-6	TRBD1	TRBJ2-7	.	TGTGCCAGCAGTTACTCGACAGGGGGCTACGAGCAGTACTTC	CASSYSTGGYEQYF
TRBV6-5	TRBD1	TRBJ1-2	.	TGTGCCAGCATCCGAGGACAGGGAAACTATGGCTACACCTTC	CASIRGQGNYGYTF